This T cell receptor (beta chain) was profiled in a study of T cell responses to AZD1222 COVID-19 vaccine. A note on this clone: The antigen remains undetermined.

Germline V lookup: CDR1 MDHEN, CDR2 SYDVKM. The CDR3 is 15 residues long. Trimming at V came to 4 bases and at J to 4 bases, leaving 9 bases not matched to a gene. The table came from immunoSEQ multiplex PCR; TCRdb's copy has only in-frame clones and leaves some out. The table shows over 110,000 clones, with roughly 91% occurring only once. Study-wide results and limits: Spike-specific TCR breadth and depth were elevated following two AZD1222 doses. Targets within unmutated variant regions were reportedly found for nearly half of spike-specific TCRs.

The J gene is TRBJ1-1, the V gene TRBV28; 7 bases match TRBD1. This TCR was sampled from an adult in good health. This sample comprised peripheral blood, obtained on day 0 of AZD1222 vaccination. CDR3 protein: CASSSRQGGSTEAFF. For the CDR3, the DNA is TGTGCCAGCAGTTCCAGACAGGGTGGGAGCACTGAAGCTTTCTTT.